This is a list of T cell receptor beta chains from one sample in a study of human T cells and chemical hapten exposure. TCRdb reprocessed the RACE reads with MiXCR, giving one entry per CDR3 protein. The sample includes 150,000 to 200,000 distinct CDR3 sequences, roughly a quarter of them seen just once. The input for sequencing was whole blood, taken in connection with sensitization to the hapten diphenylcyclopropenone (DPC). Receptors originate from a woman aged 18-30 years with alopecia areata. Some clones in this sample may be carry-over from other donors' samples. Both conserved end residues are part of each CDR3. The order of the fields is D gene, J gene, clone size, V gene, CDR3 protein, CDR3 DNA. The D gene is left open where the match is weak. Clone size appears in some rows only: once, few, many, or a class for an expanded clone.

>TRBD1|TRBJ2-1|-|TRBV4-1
CASSPAETGGYNEQFF
TGCGCCAGCAGCCCGGCGGAGACAGGGGGCTACAATGAGCAGTTCTTC
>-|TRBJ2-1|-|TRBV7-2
CASSATYYNEQFF
TGTGCCAGCAGCGCGACCTACTACAATGAGCAGTTCTTC
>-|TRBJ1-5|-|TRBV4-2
CASSQLSLGSNQPQHF
TGTGCCAGCAGCCAACTTTCCCTTGGGAGCAATCAGCCCCAGCATTTT
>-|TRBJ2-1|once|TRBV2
CASRARGTLYNEQFF
TGTGCCAGCAGGGCGCGCGGGACCCTCTACAATGAGCAGTTCTTC
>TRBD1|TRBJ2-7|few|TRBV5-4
CASSWGQYYEQYF
TGTGCCAGCAGCTGGGGACAGTACTACGAGCAGTACTTC
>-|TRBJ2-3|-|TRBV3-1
CASSQGLRASDTQYF
TGTGCCAGCAGCCAAGGGTTGAGAGCCTCAGATACGCAGTATTTT
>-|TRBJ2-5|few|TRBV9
CASSVVPEGETQYF
TGTGCCAGCAGCGTAGTGCCAGAAGGAGAGACCCAGTACTTC
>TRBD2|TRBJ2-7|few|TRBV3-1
CASKGLASYEQYF
TGTGCCAGCAAAGGACTAGCGTCCTACGAGCAGTACTTC
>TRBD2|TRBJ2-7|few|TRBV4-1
CASSLTLAGGDEQYF
TGCGCCAGCAGCCTAACTCTAGCGGGAGGAGACGAGCAGTACTTC
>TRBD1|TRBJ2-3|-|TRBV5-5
CASSDRRPPTDTQYF
TGTGCCAGCTCGGACAGGAGGCCCCCCACAGATACGCAGTATTTT
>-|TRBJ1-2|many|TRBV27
CASSLNLRDYGYTF
TGTGCCAGCAGTCTAAATCTGCGGGACTATGGCTACACCTTC
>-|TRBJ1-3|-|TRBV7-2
CASSLERSGNTIYF
TGTGCCAGCAGCCTAGAGCGCAGCGGAAACACCATATATTTT
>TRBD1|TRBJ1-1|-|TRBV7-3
CASSSTGQGSTEAFF
TGTGCCAGCAGCTCGACCGGACAGGGGAGCACTGAAGCTTTCTTT
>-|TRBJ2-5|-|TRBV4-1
CASSQGGPGPSHGERTQYF
TGCGCCAGCAGCCAAGGGGGCCCAGGGCCTAGCCATGGGGAACGGACCCAGTACTTC
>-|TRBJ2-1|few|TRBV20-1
CSAAKSSPDEQFF
TGCAGTGCCGCAAAATCGTCGCCGGATGAGCAGTTCTTC
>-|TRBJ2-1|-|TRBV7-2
CASNPGRIQGEQFF
TGTGCCAGCAACCCGGGACGAATACAAGGTGAGCAGTTCTTC
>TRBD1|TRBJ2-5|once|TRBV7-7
CASSLVGTVQETQYF
TGTGCTAGCAGCTTAGTTGGGACAGTTCAAGAGACCCAGTACTTC
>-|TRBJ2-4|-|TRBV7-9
CASSLVAAKNIQYF
TGTGCCAGCAGCTTAGTAGCGGCCAAAAACATTCAGTACTTC
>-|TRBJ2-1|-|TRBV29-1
CSVERRLRNNEQFF
TGCAGCGTTGAAAGGAGGTTGAGAAACAATGAGCAGTTCTTC
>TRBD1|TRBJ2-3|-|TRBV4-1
CASSHYRGLGTDTQYF
TGCGCCAGCAGCCATTACAGGGGGCTCGGCACAGATACGCAGTATTTT
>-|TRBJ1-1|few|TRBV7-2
CASSRIDGGRTEAFF
TGTGCCAGCAGCCGTATTGATGGGGGGAGGACTGAAGCTTTCTTT
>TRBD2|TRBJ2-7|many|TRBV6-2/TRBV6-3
CASRAGLAGSYEQYF
TGTGCCAGCAGGGCGGGACTAGCGGGCTCCTACGAGCAGTACTTC
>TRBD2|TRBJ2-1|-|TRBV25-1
CASRGLEYNEQFF
TGTGCCAGCCGTGGACTAGAGTACAATGAGCAGTTCTTC
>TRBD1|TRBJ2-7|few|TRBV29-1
CSATGTGAYEQYF
TGCAGCGCCACCGGGACAGGGGCCTACGAGCAGTACTTC
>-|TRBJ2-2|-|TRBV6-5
CASSRSNTGELFF
TGTGCCAGCAGTAGGTCTAACACCGGGGAGCTGTTTTTT
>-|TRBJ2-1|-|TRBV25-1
CASSDPEAGGYNEQFF
TGTGCCAGCAGTGACCCCGAGGCCGGTGGCTACAATGAGCAGTTCTTC
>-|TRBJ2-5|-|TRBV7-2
CASSVSETQYF
TGTGCCAGCAGCGTCTCAGAGACCCAGTACTTC
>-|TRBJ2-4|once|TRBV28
CASRRSGVAKNIQYF
TGTGCCAGCAGAAGGTCCGGGGTCGCCAAAAACATTCAGTACTTC
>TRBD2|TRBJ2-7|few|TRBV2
CASSDTGGVSLIDEQYF
TGTGCCAGCAGTGACACGGGAGGGGTCTCTCTTATCGACGAGCAGTACTTC
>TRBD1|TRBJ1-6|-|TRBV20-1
CSATTGEGSSYNSPLHF
TGCAGTGCTACGACAGGGGAAGGGAGCTCCTATAATTCACCCCTCCACTTT
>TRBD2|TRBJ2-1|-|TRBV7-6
CASSSGLAGALLYNEQFF
TGTGCCAGCAGCTCGGGACTAGCGGGGGCATTACTCTACAATGAGCAGTTCTTC
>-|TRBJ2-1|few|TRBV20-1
CSAREVGGPYNEQFF
TGCAGTGCTAGAGAGGTCGGGGGGCCCTACAATGAGCAGTTCTTC
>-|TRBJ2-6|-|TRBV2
CASSERQSGANVLTF
TGTGCCAGCAGTGAGAGGCAATCTGGGGCCAACGTCCTGACTTTC
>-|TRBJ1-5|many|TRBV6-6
CASRFQNQPQHF
TGTGCCAGCAGGTTCCAAAATCAGCCCCAGCATTTT
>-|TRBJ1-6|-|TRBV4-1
CASSHQGLSPLHF
TGCGCCAGCAGCCACCAGGGTTTATCACCCCTCCACTTT
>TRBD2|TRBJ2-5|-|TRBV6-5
CASRDQGLAGAEETQYF
TGTGCCAGCAGAGACCAGGGACTAGCGGGGGCCGAAGAGACCCAGTACTTC
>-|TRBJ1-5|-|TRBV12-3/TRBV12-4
CASRGEGGLQPQHF
TGTGCCAGCAGAGGCGAGGGGGGGCTTCAGCCCCAGCATTTT
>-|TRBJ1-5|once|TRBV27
CASETMDEGPSNQPQHF
TGTGCCAGCGAAACTATGGACGAGGGACCGAGCAATCAGCCCCAGCATTTT
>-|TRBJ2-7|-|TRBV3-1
CASGRDPNYEQYF
TGTGCCAGCGGACGGGACCCTAACTACGAGCAGTACTTC
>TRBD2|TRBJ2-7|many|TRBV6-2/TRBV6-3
CASSSLAEGSYEQYF
TGTGCCAGCAGTTCCCTAGCGGAGGGCTCCTACGAGCAGTACTTC
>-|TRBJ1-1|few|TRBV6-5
CASSSNREAFF
TGTGCCAGCAGTTCCAACAGAGAAGCTTTCTTT
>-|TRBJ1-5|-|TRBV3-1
CASSQGGGSLSPQHF
TGTGCCAGCAGCCAAGGGGGCGGGTCCTTGAGCCCCCAGCATTTT
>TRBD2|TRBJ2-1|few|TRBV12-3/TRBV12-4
CASTPGRAGSLQGFF
TGTGCCAGCACCCCCGGAAGAGCGGGAAGCCTTCAAGGATTCTTC
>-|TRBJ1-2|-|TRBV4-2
CASSQETALRQGYTF
TGTGCCAGCAGCCAAGAAACAGCCTTGCGCCAAGGCTACACCTTC
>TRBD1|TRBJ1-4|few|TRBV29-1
CSVEVPDRGREKLFF
TGCAGCGTTGAAGTGCCCGACAGGGGAAGGGAAAAACTGTTTTTT
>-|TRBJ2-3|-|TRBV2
CASCPQELGTDTQYF
TGTGCCAGCTGTCCTCAGGAGCTGGGAACAGATACGCAGTATTTT
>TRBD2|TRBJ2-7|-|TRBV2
CASPTDCAGGNPYEQYF
TGTGCCAGCCCTACTGACTGTGCGGGAGGGAACCCCTACGAGCAGTACTTC
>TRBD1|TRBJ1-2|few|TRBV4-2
CASSQNRDRGYGYTF
TGTGCCAGCAGCCAAAACCGGGACAGGGGCTATGGCTACACCTTC
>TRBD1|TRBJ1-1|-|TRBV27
CASSPYGQGGTEAFF
TGTGCCAGCAGCCCTTATGGACAGGGAGGCACTGAAGCTTTCTTT
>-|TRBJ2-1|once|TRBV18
CASSPGLVNEQFF
TGTGCCAGCTCACCAGGTCTAGTCAATGAGCAGTTCTTC
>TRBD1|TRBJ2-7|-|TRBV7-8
CASSSLTGTGYAQYF
TGTGCCAGCAGCTCCTTAACCGGGACAGGGTATGCTCAGTACTTC
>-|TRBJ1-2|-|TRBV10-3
CAISESEVREYTF
TGTGCCATCAGTGAGTCGGAGGTTAGGGAGTACACCTTC
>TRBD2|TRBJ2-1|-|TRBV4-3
CASSQQSGGIGNEQFF
TGCGCCAGCAGCCAGCAGAGCGGGGGGATAGGAAATGAGCAGTTCTTC
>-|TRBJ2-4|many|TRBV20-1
CSATREAKNIQYF
TGCAGTGCCACTAGGGAAGCCAAAAACATTCAGTACTTC